Each of the 20 T cell receptor beta chains below was sequenced from the same sample in a study of shared clonotypes between healthy human individuals. CD45RO-negative, CCR7-selected cells formed the naive CD8 fraction, which excluded terminally differentiated effector memory CD45RA+ cells. Profiling relied on immunoSEQ multiplex PCR, and the TCRdb table lists in-frame clones only, not all of them. The sample carries about 550,000 clones, around 95% recorded once. The material sequenced was naive CD8+ T cells sorted from blood. All receptors come from a woman aged 25-40 years in good health.

This sequence joins TRBV28 and TRBJ1-2, with TRBD1 as a possible D gene (5 bases). Per the germline V gene, CDR1 is MDHEN and CDR2 is SYDVKM. The CDR3 contains 14 residues. V lost 7 bases, J lost 4 bases, and 16 bases lay in between. CDR3 in amino acids: CASTTPQESYGYTF. DNA for the CDR3: TGTGCCAGCACCACTCCACAGGAAAGCTATGGCTACACCTTC.

The chain carries TRBV30 and TRBJ1-1; no clear D gene. Trimming cost V 0 bases and J 0 bases, with 5 bases left between them. CDR3 length: 13 amino acids. Germline-derived CDR1 and CDR2 are GTSNPN and SVGIG (reference sequence). The CDR3 loop reads CAWSVRVNTEAFF. The CDR3, as DNA: TGTGCCTGGAGTGTACGGGTGAACACTGAAGCTTTCTTT.

The genes are TRBV18 and TRBJ2-7; weak D call: TRBD2 (6 bases). The germline V gene has CDR1 KGHSH and CDR2 LQKENI. Trimming took 3 bases from V and 4 from J, leaving 10 bases between them. This CDR3 has 13 residues. The DNA of the CDR3 is TGTGCCAGCTCACCGCGGGGTGGGTACGAGCAGTACTTC. It yields the protein CASSPRGGYEQYF.

V usage is TRBV6-4 and J usage is TRBJ2-1; D perhaps matches TRBD2 (6 bases). V was cut by 0 bases and J by 8 bases, with 14 bases left in between. There are 15 residues in the CDR3. Germline-derived CDR1 and CDR2 are MRHNA and SNTAGT. The CDR3 DNA follows: TGTGCCAGCAGTGACTCGAATTCACTAGCTGATGAGCAGTTCTTC. It codes for CASSDSNSLADEQFF.

The chain carries TRBV11-2 and TRBJ2-1; the match to TRBD2 covers 14 bases. Germline V CDR1 and CDR2: SGHAT, FQNNGV. Trimming at V came to 4 bases and at J to 7 bases, leaving 6 bases not matched to a gene. The CDR3 length is 16 residues. CDR3 protein: CASSSAGTSGRNEQFF. Written as DNA, the CDR3 is TGTGCCAGCAGCTCTGCCGGGACTAGCGGGAGAAATGAGCAGTTCTTC.

The chain uses TRBV28 and TRBJ1-3; no clear D gene. The CDR3 extends over 15 amino acids. CDR1 is MDHEN, CDR2 SYDVKM, per germline. Trimming took 2 bases from V and 4 from J, leaving 12 bases between them. CDR3 amino acids: CASSLVYRSGNTIYF. In nucleotides, the CDR3 is TGTGCCAGCAGTTTAGTATATCGCAGCGGAAACACCATATATTTT. Looking up the rest from reference TRBV28 and TRBJ1-3 gives the full variable domain: DVKVTQSSRYLVKRTGEKVFLECVQDMDHENMFWYRQDPGLGLRLIYFSYDVKMKEKGDIPEGYSVSREKKERFSLILESASTNQTSMYLCASSLVYRSGNTIYFGEGSWLTVV.

This chain joins TRBV11-2 and TRBJ2-1, with a weak D call TRBD2 (6 bases). Germline V gene sequence: CDR1 SGHAT, CDR2 FQNNGV. The CDR3 extends over 17 amino acids. V lost 0 bases to trimming and J lost 0 bases, with 12 bases between them. The CDR3 here is CASSLEYGRDSYNEQFF. CDR3 in DNA: TGTGCCAGCAGCTTAGAATACGGGAGAGACTCCTACAATGAGCAGTTCTTC.

J is TRBJ2-1 and V is TRBV28; 10 nucleotides line up with TRBD1. The CDR3 loop spans 15 amino acids. Germline CDR1 reads MDHEN; CDR2 reads SYDVKM. V trimming: 3 bases; J trimming: 5 bases; junction bases outside the gene matches: 4. The CDR3 sequence: CASSLRDRGDNEQFF. CDR3 bases: TGTGCCAGCAGTTTGCGGGACAGGGGAGACAATGAGCAGTTCTTC.

J is TRBJ2-7 and V is TRBV5-1, with TRBD1 as a possible D gene (6 bases). V was clipped by 4 bases and J by 3 bases, with 14 bases between them. Germline values: CDR1 SGHRS, CDR2 YFSETQ. This CDR3 is built from 14 residues. CDR3 sequence: CASSTYGGFYEQYF. CDR3 sequence (DNA): TGCGCCAGCAGCACCTATGGGGGCTTCTACGAGCAGTACTTC.

The CDR3 protein is CASSAVTTNHNRANVLTF. CDR3 coding DNA: TGTGCCAGTAGTGCTGTTACGACAAATCACAATCGGGCCAACGTCCTGACTTTC. The rearrangement uses TRBV19 and TRBJ2-6; D not certain. The germline V gene encodes CDR1 LNHDA and CDR2 SQIVND (reference sequence). V was cut by 5 bases and J by 5 bases, with 22 bases left in between. This CDR3 contains 18 residues.

CDR3 DNA: TGTGCCAGCAGTGAAGGGGTGGGCCGGTCCTACGAGCAGTACTTC. Protein sequence: CASSEGVGRSYEQYF. V and J are TRBV6-1 and TRBJ2-7, with no clear D. The V end lost 1 base, the J end lost 1 base, and 11 bases lay between the germline ends. The CDR3 is made up of 15 amino acids. Germline loops: CDR1 MNHNS, CDR2 SASEGT.

With regard to this clone: The sample contains more than one DNA sequence encoding this CDR3. The rearrangement joins TRBV5-6 to TRBJ2-5; TRBD1 aligns across 8 bases. V lost 3 bases to trimming and J lost 5 bases; unmatched junction nucleotides: 9. Germline CDR1 SGHDT, CDR2 YYEEEE. The CDR3 covers 15 residues. As DNA, the CDR3 is TGTGCCAGCAGCTGGGGGACAGGAGGAGGGGAGACCCAGTACTTC. Amino acid sequence: CASSWGTGGGETQYF. Based on the CDR3 plus reference TRBV5-6 and TRBJ2-5, the full variable domain is DAGVTQSPTHLIKTRGQQVTLRCSPKSGHDTVSWYQQALGQGPQFIFQYYEEEERQRGNFPDRFSGHQFPNYSSELNVNALLLGDSALYLCASSWGTGGGETQYFGPGTRLLVL.

This clone occurred once. The rearrangement uses TRBV6-1 and TRBJ2-7; 13 bases fit TRBD2. Trimming at V came to 3 bases and at J to 4 bases, leaving 3 bases not matched to a gene. This CDR3 contains 15 residues. Germline CDR1 MNHNS, CDR2 SASEGT. The CDR3 loop reads CASSDTSGRGYEQYF. For the CDR3, the DNA is TGTGCCAGCAGTGATACTAGCGGGAGGGGATACGAGCAGTACTTC.

CDR3 coding DNA: TGTGCCAGCAGCTTCGGCATTAGCTCCTACAATGAGCAGTTCTTC. Its protein product is CASSFGISSYNEQFF. V gene TRBV11-2 combines with J gene TRBJ2-1; D is unresolved. Germline V gene sequence: CDR1 SGHAT, CDR2 FQNNGV. V lost 3 bases to trimming and J lost 0 bases, with 9 bases between them. CDR3 length equals 15 residues.

This clone came up once. The chain recombines TRBV9 with TRBJ2-2, with D tentatively TRBD1 or TRBD2 (7 bases each). The CDR3 length is 15 residues. V shed 4 bases and J shed 5 bases, with 15 bases lying between them. Germline loops: CDR1 SGDLS, CDR2 YYNGEE. The CDR3, as DNA: TGTGCCAGCAGCTTGCGACAGGGAGGGACCGGGGAGCTGTTTTTT. This gives the protein CASSLRQGGTGELFF.

As regards this clone: The junction departs from the called germline gene at one end, perhaps through a read error. This rearrangement joins TRBV6-5 to TRBJ1-1; no clear D gene. Germline lookup yields CDR1 MNHEY and CDR2 SVGAGI. The CDR3 is 12 amino acids. The CDR3 loop reads CASSYDFIERVF. DNA of the CDR3: TGTGCCAGCAGTTACGATTTTATCGAGAGGGTCTTT.

The chain recombines TRBV9 with TRBJ1-1; D unclear. The germline V and J ends were trimmed by 4 bases and 3 bases, with 10 bases remaining between them. CDR1 is SGDLS and CDR2 is YYNGEE in the germline V gene. The CDR3 has 13 amino acids. The CDR3 region is CASSPPLDTEAFF. The CDR3 DNA is TGTGCCAGCAGCCCTCCCTTAGACACTGAAGCTTTCTTT.

CDR3 nucleotides: TGTGCCAGCAACACATTGGACAGCCTCCAATCGAACACTGAAGCTTTCTTT. It encodes CASNTLDSLQSNTEAFF. The genes are TRBV28 and TRBJ1-1, with D perhaps TRBD1 (6 bases). The CDR3 loop spans 17 amino acids. V was cut by 7 bases and J by 1 base, with 22 bases left in between. Germline assignment: CDR1 MDHEN and CDR2 SYDVKM.

V gene TRBV7-9 combines with J gene TRBJ2-3; 7 nucleotides line up with TRBD2. V gave up 5 bases and J gave up 8 bases; unmatched junction bases: 13. Germline assignment: CDR1 SEHNR and CDR2 FQNEAQ (reference sequence). CDR3 length equals 15 residues. Written as DNA, the CDR3 is TGTGCCAGCAGCCCCTCGCGCGGGAGTAAATTTACGCAGTATTTT. Its protein product is CASSPSRGSKFTQYF. Using reference TRBV7-9 and TRBJ2-3 for the parts outside the CDR3, the full variable domain is DTGVSQNPRHKITKRGQNVTFRCDPISEHNRLYWYRQTLGQGPEFLTYFQNEAQLEKSRLLSDRFSAERPKGSFSTLEIQRTEQGDSAMYLCASSPSRGSKFTQYFGPGTRLTVL.

The chain is built from TRBV7-3 and TRBJ2-1; the D gene is possibly TRBD2 (5 bases). From germline, CDR1 is SGHTA and CDR2 FQGTGA. The CDR3 has 13 amino acids. V shed 4 bases and J shed 11 bases, with 15 bases lying between them. The CDR3 DNA follows: TGTGCCAGCAGCTCACGAGGGAGCGGAAAGCAGTTCTTC. This sequence encodes CASSSRGSGKQFF.